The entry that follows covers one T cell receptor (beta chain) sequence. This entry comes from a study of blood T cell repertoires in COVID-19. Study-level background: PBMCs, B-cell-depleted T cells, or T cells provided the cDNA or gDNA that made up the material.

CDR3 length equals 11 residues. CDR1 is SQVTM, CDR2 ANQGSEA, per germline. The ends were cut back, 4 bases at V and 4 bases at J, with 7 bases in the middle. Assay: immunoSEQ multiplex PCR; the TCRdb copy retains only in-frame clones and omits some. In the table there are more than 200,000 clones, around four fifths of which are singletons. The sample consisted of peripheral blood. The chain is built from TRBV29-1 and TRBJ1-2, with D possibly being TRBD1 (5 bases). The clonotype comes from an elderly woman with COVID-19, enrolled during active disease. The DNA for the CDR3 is TGCAGCGTTGGGCAGGGCTATGGCTACACCTTC. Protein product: CSVGQGYGYTF.